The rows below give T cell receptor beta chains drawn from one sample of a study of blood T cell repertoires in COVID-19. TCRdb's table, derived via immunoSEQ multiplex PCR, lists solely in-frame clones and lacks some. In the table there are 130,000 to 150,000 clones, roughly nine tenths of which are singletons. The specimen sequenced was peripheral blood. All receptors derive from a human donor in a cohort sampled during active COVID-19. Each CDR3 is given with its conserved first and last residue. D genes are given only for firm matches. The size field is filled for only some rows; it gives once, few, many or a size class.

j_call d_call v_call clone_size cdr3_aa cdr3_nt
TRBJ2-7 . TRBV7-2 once CASSFPSSYEQYF TGTGCCAGCAGCTTCCCTAGCTCCTACGAGCAGTACTTC
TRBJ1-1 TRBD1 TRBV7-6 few CASSSGQGRTEAFF TGTGCCAGCAGCTCGGGACAGGGACGGACTGAAGCTTTCTTT
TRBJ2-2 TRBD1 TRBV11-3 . CASSGTTGVGTGELFF TGTGCCAGCAGCGGCACCACAGGGGTAGGCACCGGGGAGCTGTTTTTT
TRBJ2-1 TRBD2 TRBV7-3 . CASSPIGLAGGQSSYNEQFF TGTGCCAGCAGCCCCATTGGACTAGCGGGGGGCCAGAGCTCCTACAATGAGCAGTTCTTC
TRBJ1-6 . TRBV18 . CASSPDRGDSPLHF TGTGCCAGCTCACCAGACCGCGGGGATTCACCCCTCCACTTT
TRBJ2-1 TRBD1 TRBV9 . CASSVGTGGNEQFF TGTGCCAGCAGCGTTGGGACAGGGGGCAATGAGCAGTTCTTC
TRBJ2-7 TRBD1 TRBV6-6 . CASSYLRGPYEQYF TGTGCCAGCAGCTACTTGAGGGGGCCCTACGAGCAGTACTTC
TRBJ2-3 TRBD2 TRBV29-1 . CSAASGGNTDTQYF TGCAGCGCCGCTAGCGGGGGGAACACAGATACGCAGTATTTT
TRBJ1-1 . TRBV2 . CASNRGSAANTEAFF TGTGCCAGCAATCGAGGGTCAGCCGCGAACACTGAAGCTTTCTTT
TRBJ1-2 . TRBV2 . CASRDSGNYGYTF TGTGCCAGCAGGGACTCGGGGAACTATGGCTACACCTTC
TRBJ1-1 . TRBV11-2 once CASSLYIGRNTEAFF TGTGCCAGCAGCTTATATATTGGCAGGAACACTGAAGCTTTCTTT
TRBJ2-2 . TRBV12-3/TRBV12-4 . CASSPSGELFF TGTGCCAGCAGCCCTTCTGGGGAGCTGTTTTTT
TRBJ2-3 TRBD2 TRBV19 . CASSIWGGRTDTQYF TGTGCCAGTAGTATATGGGGGGGTAGGACAGATACGCAGTATTTT
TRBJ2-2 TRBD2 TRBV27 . CASSQIGLAGHTGELFF TGTGCCAGCAGCCAAATCGGGCTAGCGGGGCACACCGGGGAGCTGTTTTTT
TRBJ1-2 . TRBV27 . CASSSQGLRYGYTF TGTGCCAGCAGTTCCCAGGGTCTACGGTATGGCTACACCTTC
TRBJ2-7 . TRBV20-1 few CSARQTYEQYF TGCAGTGCCCGCCAGACCTACGAGCAGTACTTC
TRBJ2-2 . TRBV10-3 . CAISPFDTGELFF TGTGCCATCAGTCCCTTCGACACCGGGGAGCTGTTTTTT
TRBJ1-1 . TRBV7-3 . CASSFGGYTEAFF TGTGCCAGCAGCTTCGGCGGGTACACTGAAGCTTTCTTT
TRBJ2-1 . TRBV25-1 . CASGAAEQFF TGTGCCAGCGGGGCCGCCGAGCAGTTCTTC
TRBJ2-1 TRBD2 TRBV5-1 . CASTLGAGGLNEQFF TGCGCCAGCACCCTGGGGGCGGGGGGGCTCAATGAGCAGTTCTTC
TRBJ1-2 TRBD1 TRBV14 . CASSRRTGDGYTF TGTGCCAGCAGCCGACGGACAGGGGATGGCTACACCTTC
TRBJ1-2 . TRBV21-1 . CASSKQPMEEGYGYTF TGTGCCAGCAGCAAGCAACCCATGGAAGAGGGCTATGGCTACACCTTC
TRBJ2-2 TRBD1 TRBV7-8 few CASSNRGRNTGELFF TGTGCCAGCAGCAACAGGGGGAGAAACACCGGGGAGCTGTTTTTT
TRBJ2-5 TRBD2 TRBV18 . CASSPSGGIQETQYF TGTGCCAGCTCACCAAGCGGGGGGATACAAGAGACCCAGTACTTC
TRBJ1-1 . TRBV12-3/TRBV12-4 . CASSPQGGTEAFF TGTGCCAGCAGTCCACAGGGAGGGACTGAAGCTTTCTTT
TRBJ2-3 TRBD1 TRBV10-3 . CAIRADRGGDTQYF TGTGCCATCAGGGCGGACAGGGGCGGGGATACGCAGTATTTT
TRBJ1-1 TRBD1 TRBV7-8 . CASSGGVTGGTNTEAFF TGTGCCAGCAGCGGAGGCGTGACAGGGGGTACGAACACTGAAGCTTTCTTT
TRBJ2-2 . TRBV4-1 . CASSQGWGENTGELFF TGCGCCAGCAGCCAAGGGTGGGGGGAGAACACCGGGGAGCTGTTTTTT
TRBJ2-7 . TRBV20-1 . CSASDGGPSSYEQYF TGCAGTGCTAGTGACGGGGGGCCGTCCTCCTACGAGCAGTACTTC
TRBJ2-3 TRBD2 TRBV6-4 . CASSLAGPTDTQYF TGTGCCAGCAGTCTAGCGGGGCCCACAGATACGCAGTATTTT